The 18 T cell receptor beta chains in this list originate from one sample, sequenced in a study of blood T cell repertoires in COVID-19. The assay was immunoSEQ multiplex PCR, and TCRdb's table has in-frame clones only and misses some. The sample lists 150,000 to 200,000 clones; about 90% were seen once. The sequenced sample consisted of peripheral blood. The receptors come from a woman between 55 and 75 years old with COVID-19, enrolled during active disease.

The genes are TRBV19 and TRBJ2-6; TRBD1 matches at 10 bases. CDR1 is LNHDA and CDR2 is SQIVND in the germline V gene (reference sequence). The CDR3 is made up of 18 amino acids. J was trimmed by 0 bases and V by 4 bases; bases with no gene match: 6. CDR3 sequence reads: CASSTPTGGFSGANVLTF. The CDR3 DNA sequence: TGTGCCAGTAGTACCCCGACAGGGGGCTTCTCTGGGGCCAACGTCCTGACTTTC.

The CDR3 region has the DNA TGTGCCAGCTCACCCCAAGAGACGGCGGTCGAGCAGTACTTC. It specifies CASSPQETAVEQYF. This chain connects TRBV18 to TRBJ2-7, with no clear D. Germline V lookup: CDR1 KGHSH, CDR2 LQKENI. The CDR3 is 14 amino acids. The ends were cut back, 3 bases at V and 6 bases at J, with 15 bases in the middle.

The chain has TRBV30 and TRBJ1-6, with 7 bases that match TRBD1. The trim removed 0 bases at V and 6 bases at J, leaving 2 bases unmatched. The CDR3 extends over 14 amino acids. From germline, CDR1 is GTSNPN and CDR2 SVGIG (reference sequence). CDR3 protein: CAWSVGQPNSPLHF. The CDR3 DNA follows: TGTGCCTGGAGTGTGGGACAGCCTAATTCACCCCTCCACTTT.

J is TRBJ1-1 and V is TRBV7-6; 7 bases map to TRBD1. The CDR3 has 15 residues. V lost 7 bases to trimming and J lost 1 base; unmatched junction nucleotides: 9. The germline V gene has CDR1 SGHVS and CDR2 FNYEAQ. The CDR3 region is CASTEGTARNTEAFF. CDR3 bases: TGTGCCAGCACCGAAGGGACAGCAAGGAACACTGAAGCTTTCTTT.

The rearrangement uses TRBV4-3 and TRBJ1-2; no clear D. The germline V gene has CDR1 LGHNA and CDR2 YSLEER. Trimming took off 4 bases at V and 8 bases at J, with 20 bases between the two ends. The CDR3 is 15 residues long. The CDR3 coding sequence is TGCGCCAGCAGCCCTACTTTTAGGTCTTCGGGAGGCTACACCTTC. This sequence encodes CASSPTFRSSGGYTF.

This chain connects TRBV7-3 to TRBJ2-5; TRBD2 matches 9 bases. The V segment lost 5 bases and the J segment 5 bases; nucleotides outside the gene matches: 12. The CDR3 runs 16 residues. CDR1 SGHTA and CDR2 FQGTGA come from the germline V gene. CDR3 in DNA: TGTGCCAGCAGCCCGGGACTAGCAGCGTACGGGGAGACCCAGTACTTC. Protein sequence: CASSPGLAAYGETQYF.

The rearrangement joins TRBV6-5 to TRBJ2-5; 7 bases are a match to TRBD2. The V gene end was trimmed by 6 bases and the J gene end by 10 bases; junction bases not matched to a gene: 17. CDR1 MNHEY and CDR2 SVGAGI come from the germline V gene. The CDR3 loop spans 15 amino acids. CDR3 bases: TGTGCCAGCAGGGAGCTTGGACTAGTGGGAGTCGGCCAGTACTTC. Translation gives CASRELGLVGVGQYF.

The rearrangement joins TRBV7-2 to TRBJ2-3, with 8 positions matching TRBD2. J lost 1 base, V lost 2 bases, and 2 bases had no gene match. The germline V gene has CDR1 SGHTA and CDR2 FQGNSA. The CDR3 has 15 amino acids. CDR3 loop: CASSLHSGGTDTQYF. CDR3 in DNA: TGTGCCAGCAGCTTACATAGCGGGGGCACAGATACGCAGTATTTT. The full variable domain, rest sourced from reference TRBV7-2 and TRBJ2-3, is GAGVSQSPSNKVTEKGKDVELRCDPISGHTALYWYRQSLGQGLEFLIYFQGNSAPDKSGLPSDRFSAERTGGSVSTLTIQRTQQEDSAVYLCASSLHSGGTDTQYFGPGTRLTVL.

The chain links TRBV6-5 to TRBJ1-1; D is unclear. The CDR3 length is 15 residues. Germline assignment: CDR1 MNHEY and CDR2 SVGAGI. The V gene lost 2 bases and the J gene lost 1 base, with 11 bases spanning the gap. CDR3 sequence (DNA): TGTGCCAGCAGTTACGGGGTAGGAGGGAACACTGAAGCTTTCTTT. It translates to CASSYGVGGNTEAFF.

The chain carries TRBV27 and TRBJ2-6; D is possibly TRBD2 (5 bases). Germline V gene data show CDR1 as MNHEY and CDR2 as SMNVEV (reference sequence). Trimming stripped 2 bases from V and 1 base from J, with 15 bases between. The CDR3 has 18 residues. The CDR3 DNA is TGTGCCAGCAGTTTAAGCAGCGGCCCCCTTTCTGGGGCCAACGTCCTGACTTTC. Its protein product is CASSLSSGPLSGANVLTF.

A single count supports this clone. CDR3: CAWSEVAGEQFF. In DNA form, the CDR3 reads TGTGCCTGGAGTGAGGTAGCTGGCGAGCAGTTCTTC. This chain joins TRBV30 and TRBJ2-1, with D unclear. V was cut by 1 base and J by 10 bases, with 11 bases left in between. The V gene's germline CDR1 is GTSNPN and CDR2 SVGIG (reference sequence). The CDR3 is made up of 12 amino acids.

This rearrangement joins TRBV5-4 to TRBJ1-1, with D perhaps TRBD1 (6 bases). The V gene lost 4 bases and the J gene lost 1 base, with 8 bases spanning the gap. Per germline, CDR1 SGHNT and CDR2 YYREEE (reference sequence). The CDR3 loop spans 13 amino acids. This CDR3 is CASSVDRNTEAFF. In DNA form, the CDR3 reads TGTGCCAGCAGCGTGGACAGGAACACTGAAGCTTTCTTT.

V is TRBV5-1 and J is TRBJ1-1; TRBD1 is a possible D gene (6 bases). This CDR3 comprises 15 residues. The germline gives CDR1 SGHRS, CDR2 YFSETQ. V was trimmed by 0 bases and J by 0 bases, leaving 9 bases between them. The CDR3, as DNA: TGCGCCAGCAGCTTGGCACAGGGAATGAACACTGAAGCTTTCTTT. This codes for CASSLAQGMNTEAFF.

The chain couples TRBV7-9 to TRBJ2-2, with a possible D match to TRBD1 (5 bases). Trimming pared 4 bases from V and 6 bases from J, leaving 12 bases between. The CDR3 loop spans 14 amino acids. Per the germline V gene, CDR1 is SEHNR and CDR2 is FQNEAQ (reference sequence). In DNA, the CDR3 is TGTGCCAGCAGCTGGACACCATCCCCCGGGGAGCTGTTTTTT. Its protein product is CASSWTPSPGELFF.

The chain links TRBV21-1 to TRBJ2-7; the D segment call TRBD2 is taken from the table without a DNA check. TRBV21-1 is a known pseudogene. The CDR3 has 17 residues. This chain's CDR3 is CASSAHPGGRASYEQYF. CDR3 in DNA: TGTGCCAGCAGCGCCCATCCGGGCGGGAGGGCCTCGTACGAGCAGTACTTC.

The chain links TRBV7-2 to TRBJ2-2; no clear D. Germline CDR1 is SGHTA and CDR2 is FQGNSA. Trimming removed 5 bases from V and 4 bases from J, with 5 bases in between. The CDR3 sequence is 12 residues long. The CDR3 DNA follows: TGTGCCAGCAGCCGCAGCACCGGGGAGCTGTTTTTT. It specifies CASSRSTGELFF.

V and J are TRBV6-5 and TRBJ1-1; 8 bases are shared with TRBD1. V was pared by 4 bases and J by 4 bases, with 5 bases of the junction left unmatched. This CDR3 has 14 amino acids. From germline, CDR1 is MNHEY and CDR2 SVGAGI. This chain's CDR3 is CASSSRQGFTEAFF. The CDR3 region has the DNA TGTGCCAGCAGTTCCCGACAGGGGTTCACTGAAGCTTTCTTT.

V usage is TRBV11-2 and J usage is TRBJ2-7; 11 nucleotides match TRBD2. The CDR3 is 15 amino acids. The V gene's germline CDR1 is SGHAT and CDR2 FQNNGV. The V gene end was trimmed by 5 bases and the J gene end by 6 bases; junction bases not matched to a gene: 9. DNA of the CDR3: TGTGCCAGCAGCCCCCGACTAGCGGGATTGGGCGAGCAGTACTTC. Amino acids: CASSPRLAGLGEQYF.